This T cell receptor beta chain is drawn from a study of T cells in Graves' hyperthyroidism and ophthalmopathy. Study findings and constraints: Ophthalmopathy, which appeared later, was predicted by the model a median about 6 months before onset. Most thyroid-expanded clonotypes above 0.001 were also found in blood.

To note about this clonotype: The antigen remains undetermined.

The CDR3 is 14 amino acids. Trimming took off 3 bases at V and 10 bases at J, with 19 bases between the two ends. CDR1 is SEHNR and CDR2 is FQNEAQ in the germline V gene (reference sequence). Amplification targeted TCR beta CDR3 regions from RNA transcripts. TCR CDR3 underwent first-round RT-PCR with the HTBI primer set. TCRdb analysed the multiplex PCR reads with MiXCR anew, one entry per CDR3 protein. This table holds 600,000 to 700,000 distinct CDR3 sequences, 45% found once. Each diagnosis drew on symptoms, thyroxine, TRAb, thyroid ultrasound and orbital computed tomography findings. The TCR comes from an adult man with Graves' disease, either hyperthyroidism or ophthalmopathy (not recorded which). V gene TRBV7-9 combines with J gene TRBJ2-7; D gene ambiguous. Sequencing used peripheral blood or thyroid tissue (not recorded which). CDR3: CASSLGRRKEIQYF. The CDR3 DNA reads TGTGCCAGCAGCTTGGGTAGGAGAAAAGAGATCCAGTACTTC.